One sample yielded the 8 T cell receptor beta chains listed below, sequenced in a study of blood T cell repertoires in COVID-19. Libraries were prepared by immunoSEQ multiplex PCR; TCRdb keeps only in-frame clonotypes and omits some of them. This table has under 300,000 clones, roughly 82% appearing once. Input material: peripheral blood. These receptors were obtained from a man aged 40-55 years who had recovered from COVID-19.

The chain has TRBV5-4 and TRBJ1-2; 7 bases are shared with TRBD1. With 0 bases clipped from V and 0 bases from J, the junction kept 8 bases outside the gene matches. The CDR3 loop spans 17 amino acids. Germline V CDR1 and CDR2: SGHNT, YYREEE (reference sequence). This CDR3 is CASSLGVHRGPNYGYTF. The CDR3 region has the DNA TGTGCCAGCAGCTTGGGGGTCCACAGGGGACCTAACTATGGCTACACCTTC.

V and J are TRBV12-3 or TRBV12-4 and TRBJ2-7, with 7 bases matching TRBD2. This CDR3 region has 12 residues. Trimming took 3 bases from V and 4 from J; bases not matched to a gene: 0. CDR3 DNA: TGTGCCAGCAGTTTCGGGGGGTACGAGCAGTACTTC. Protein sequence: CASSFGGYEQYF.

This chain links TRBV5-1 with TRBJ2-2; possibly TRBD2 for D (5 bases). The CDR3 sequence is 15 residues long. From germline, CDR1 is SGHRS and CDR2 YFSETQ. Trimming took 2 bases from V and 0 from J, leaving 8 bases between them. The CDR3 DNA reads TGCGCCAGCAGCTTTAGCGCTCCGAACACCGGGGAGCTGTTTTTT. Its translation is CASSFSAPNTGELFF. The whole variable domain, filled in from reference TRBV5-1 and TRBJ2-2, reads KAGVTQTPRYLIKTRGQQVTLSCSPISGHRSVSWYQQTPGQGLQFLFEYFSETQRNKGNFPGRFSGRQFSNSRSEMNVSTLELGDSALYLCASSFSAPNTGELFFGEGSRLTVL.

This rearrangement joins TRBV5-1 to TRBJ2-5; D is perhaps TRBD2 (7 bases). Germline V gives CDR1 SGHRS, CDR2 YFSETQ. This CDR3 has 15 amino acids. V lost 4 bases and J 5 bases, leaving 18 bases between the germline ends. CDR3 DNA sequence: TGCGCCAGCAGCCCATCGGGGGGCCCAGGCGAGACCCAGTACTTC. This encodes CASSPSGGPGETQYF. The full variable domain, rest sourced from reference TRBV5-1 and TRBJ2-5, is KAGVTQTPRYLIKTRGQQVTLSCSPISGHRSVSWYQQTPGQGLQFLFEYFSETQRNKGNFPGRFSGRQFSNSRSEMNVSTLELGDSALYLCASSPSGGPGETQYFGPGTRLLVL.

The chain has TRBV5-1 and TRBJ1-3, with 9 bases fitting TRBD1. Germline V lookup: CDR1 SGHRS, CDR2 YFSETQ. V lost 2 bases and J lost 4; bases outside the gene matches: 7. The CDR3 has 16 residues. CDR3 DNA sequence: TGCGCCAGCAGCTTCGGTCCGGGACAGGGAGGAAACACCATATATTTT. Residues: CASSFGPGQGGNTIYF. The variable domain in full, completed from reference TRBV5-1 and TRBJ1-3, reads KAGVTQTPRYLIKTRGQQVTLSCSPISGHRSVSWYQQTPGQGLQFLFEYFSETQRNKGNFPGRFSGRQFSNSRSEMNVSTLELGDSALYLCASSFGPGQGGNTIYFGEGSWLTVV.

The chain carries TRBV10-3 and TRBJ2-3; weak D call: TRBD2 (5 bases). The V gene's germline CDR1 is ENHRY and CDR2 SYGVKD. This CDR3 region has 13 residues. V was cut by 10 bases and J by 0 bases, with 11 bases left in between. The chain's CDR3 is CATHGVSTDTQYF. The CDR3 nucleotides are TGTGCCACCCACGGGGTAAGCACAGATACGCAGTATTTT.

This clone was observed a single time. V usage is TRBV2 and J usage is TRBJ2-7, with 10 bases fitting TRBD2. V lost 4 bases, J lost 3 bases, and 6 bases stayed unmatched. This CDR3 is 15 amino acids long. Germline CDR1 SNHLY, CDR2 FYNNEI. The CDR3 region has the DNA TGTGCCAGCAGTGTTCAGCGGGGGGGCGGCTACGAGCAGTACTTC. Translating it yields CASSVQRGGGYEQYF. The full variable domain, its missing parts supplied by reference TRBV2 and TRBJ2-7, is EPEVTQTPSHQVTQMGQEVILRCVPISNHLYFYWYRQILGQKVEFLVSFYNNEISEKSEIFDDQFSVERPDGSNFTLKIRSTKLEDSAMYFCASSVQRGGGYEQYFGPGTRLTVT.

The J gene is TRBJ2-1, the V gene TRBV6-2 or TRBV6-3; 7 bases are shared with TRBD1. V was pared by 6 bases and J by 2 bases, with 7 bases of the junction left unmatched. Germline-derived CDR1 and CDR2 are MNHEY and SVGEGT. CDR3 size: 15 residues. The CDR3 reads CASSRRGQAYNEQFF. The CDR3 DNA reads TGTGCCAGCAGCCGCCGTGGACAGGCCTACAATGAGCAGTTCTTC.